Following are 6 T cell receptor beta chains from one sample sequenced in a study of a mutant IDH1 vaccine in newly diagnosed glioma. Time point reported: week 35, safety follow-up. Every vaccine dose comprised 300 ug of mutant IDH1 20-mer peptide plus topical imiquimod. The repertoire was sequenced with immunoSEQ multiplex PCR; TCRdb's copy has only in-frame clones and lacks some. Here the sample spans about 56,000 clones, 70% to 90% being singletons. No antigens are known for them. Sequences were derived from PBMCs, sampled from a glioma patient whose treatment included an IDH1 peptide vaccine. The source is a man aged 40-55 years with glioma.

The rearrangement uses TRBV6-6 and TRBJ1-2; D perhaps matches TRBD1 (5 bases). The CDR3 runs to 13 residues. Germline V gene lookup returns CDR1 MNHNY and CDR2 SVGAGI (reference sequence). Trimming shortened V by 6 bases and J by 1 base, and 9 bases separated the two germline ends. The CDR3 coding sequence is TGTGCCAGCAGGATGACAGTTAACTATGGCTACACCTTC. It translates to CASRMTVNYGYTF.

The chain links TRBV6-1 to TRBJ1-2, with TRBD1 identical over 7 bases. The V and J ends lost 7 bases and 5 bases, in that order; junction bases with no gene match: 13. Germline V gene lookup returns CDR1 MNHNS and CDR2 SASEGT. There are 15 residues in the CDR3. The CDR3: CASKSSGGDLYGYTF. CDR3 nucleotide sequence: TGTGCCAGCAAGTCATCAGGGGGGGATTTGTATGGCTACACCTTC.

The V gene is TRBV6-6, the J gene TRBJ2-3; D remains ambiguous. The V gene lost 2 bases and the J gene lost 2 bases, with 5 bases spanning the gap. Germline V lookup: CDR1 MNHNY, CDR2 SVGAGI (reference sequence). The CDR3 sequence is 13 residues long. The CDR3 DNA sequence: TGTGCCAGCAGTTACCGGTCCACAGATACGCAGTATTTT. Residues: CASSYRSTDTQYF.

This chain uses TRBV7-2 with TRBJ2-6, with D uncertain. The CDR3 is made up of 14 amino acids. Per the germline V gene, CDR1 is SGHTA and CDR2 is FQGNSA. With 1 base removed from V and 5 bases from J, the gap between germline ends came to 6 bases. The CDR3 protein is CASSLEGWANVLTF. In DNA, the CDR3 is TGTGCCAGCAGCTTAGAGGGTTGGGCCAACGTCCTGACTTTC.

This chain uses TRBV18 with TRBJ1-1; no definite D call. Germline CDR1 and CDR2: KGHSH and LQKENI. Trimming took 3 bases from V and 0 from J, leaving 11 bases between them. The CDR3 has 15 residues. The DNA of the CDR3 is TGTGCCAGCTCACCCCGAGCAGTGATGAACACTGAAGCTTTCTTT. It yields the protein CASSPRAVMNTEAFF.

The CDR3 protein is CASRGPEWGQGYEQYF. The DNA of the CDR3 is TGTGCCAGCAGGGGACCCGAATGGGGGCAGGGCTACGAGCAGTACTTC. This rearrangement joins TRBV2 to TRBJ2-7, with D tentatively TRBD1 (6 bases). Germline V lookup: CDR1 SNHLY, CDR2 FYNNEI. The CDR3 covers 16 residues. V shed 6 bases and J shed 3 bases, with 21 bases lying between them.